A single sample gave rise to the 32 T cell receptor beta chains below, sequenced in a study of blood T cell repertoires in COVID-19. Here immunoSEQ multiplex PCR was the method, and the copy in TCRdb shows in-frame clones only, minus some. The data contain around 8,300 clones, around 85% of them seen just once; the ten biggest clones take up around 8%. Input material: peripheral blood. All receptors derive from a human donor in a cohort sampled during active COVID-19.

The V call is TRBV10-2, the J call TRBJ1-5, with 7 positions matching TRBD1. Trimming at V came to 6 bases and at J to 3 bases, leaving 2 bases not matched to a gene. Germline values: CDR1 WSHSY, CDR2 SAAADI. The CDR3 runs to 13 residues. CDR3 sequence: CASRQGPNQPQHF. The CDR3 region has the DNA TGCGCCAGCAGACAGGGGCCCAATCAGCCCCAGCATTTT.

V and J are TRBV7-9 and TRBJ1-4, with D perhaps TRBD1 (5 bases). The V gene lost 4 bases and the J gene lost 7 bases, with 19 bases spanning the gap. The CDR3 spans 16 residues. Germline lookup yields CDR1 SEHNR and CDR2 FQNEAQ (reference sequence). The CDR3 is CASSSPGGPRGEKLFF. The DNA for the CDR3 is TGTGCCAGCAGCTCCCCGGGGGGACCGAGGGGTGAAAAACTGTTTTTT.

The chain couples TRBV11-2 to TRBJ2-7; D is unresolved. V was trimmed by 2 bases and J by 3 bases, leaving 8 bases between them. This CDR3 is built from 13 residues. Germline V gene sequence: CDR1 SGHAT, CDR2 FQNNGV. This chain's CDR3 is CASSLHPSYEQYF. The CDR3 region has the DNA TGTGCCAGCAGCTTACACCCTAGCTACGAGCAGTACTTC.

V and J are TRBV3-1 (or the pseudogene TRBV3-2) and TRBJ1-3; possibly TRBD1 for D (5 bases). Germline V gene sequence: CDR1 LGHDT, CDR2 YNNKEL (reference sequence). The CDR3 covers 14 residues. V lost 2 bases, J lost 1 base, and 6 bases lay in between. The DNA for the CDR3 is TGTGCCAGCAGCCAACAGGGTTCTGGAAACACCATATATTTT. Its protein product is CASSQQGSGNTIYF.

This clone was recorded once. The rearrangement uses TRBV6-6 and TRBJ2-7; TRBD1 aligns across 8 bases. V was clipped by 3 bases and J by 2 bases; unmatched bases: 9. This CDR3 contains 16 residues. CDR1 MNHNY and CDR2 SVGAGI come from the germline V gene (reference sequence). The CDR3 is CASSYSDREDPYEQYF. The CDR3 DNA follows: TGTGCCAGCAGTTATTCGGACAGGGAAGATCCCTACGAGCAGTACTTC.

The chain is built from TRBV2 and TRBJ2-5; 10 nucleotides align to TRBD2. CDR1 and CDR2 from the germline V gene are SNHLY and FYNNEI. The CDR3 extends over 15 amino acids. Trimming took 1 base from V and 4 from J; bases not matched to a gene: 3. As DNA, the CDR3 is TGTGCCAGCAGTGAAGGGCTAGCGGGAGTAGAGACCCAGTACTTC. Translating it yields CASSEGLAGVETQYF.

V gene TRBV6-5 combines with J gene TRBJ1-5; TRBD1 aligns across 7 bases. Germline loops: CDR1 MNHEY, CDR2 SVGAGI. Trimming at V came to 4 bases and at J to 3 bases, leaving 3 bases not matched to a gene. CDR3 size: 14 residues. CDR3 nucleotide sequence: TGTGCCAGCAGTTGGACAGGCCTCAATCAGCCCCAGCATTTT. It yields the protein CASSWTGLNQPQHF.

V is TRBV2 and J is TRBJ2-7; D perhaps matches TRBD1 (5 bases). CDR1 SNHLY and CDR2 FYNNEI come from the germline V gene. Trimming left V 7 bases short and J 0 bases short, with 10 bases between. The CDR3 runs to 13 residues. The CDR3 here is CASMTEDSYEQYF. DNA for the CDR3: TGTGCCAGCATGACAGAGGACTCCTACGAGCAGTACTTC.

Here the CDR3 DNA reads TGCGCCAGCAGCTTGGAAGCGGATGAAGCTTTCTTT. Encoded protein: CASSLEADEAFF. V and J are TRBV5-1 and TRBJ1-1, with D unresolved. Germline V lookup: CDR1 SGHRS, CDR2 YFSETQ. The CDR3 consists of 12 residues. Trimming took 0 bases from V and 7 from J, leaving 7 bases between them.

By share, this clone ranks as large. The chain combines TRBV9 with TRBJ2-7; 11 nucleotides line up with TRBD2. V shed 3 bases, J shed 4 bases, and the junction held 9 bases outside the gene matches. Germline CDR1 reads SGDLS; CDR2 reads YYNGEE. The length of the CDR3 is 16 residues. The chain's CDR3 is CASSGEGLAGVYEQYF. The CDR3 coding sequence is TGTGCCAGCAGCGGAGAAGGACTAGCGGGCGTGTACGAGCAGTACTTC.

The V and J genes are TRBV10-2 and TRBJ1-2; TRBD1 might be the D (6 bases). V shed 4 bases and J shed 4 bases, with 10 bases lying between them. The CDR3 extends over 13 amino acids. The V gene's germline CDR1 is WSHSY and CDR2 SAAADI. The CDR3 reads CASSVGGAYGYTF. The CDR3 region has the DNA TGCGCCAGCAGTGTAGGGGGGGCCTATGGCTACACCTTC.

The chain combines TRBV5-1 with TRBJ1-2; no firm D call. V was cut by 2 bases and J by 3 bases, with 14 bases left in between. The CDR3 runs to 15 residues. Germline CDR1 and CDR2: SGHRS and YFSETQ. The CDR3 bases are TGCGCCAGCAGCTTCTCCATTACTGAAGACTATGGCTACACCTTC. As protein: CASSFSITEDYGYTF. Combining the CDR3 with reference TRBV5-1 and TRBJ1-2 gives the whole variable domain KAGVTQTPRYLIKTRGQQVTLSCSPISGHRSVSWYQQTPGQGLQFLFEYFSETQRNKGNFPGRFSGRQFSNSRSEMNVSTLELGDSALYLCASSFSITEDYGYTFGSGTRLTVV.

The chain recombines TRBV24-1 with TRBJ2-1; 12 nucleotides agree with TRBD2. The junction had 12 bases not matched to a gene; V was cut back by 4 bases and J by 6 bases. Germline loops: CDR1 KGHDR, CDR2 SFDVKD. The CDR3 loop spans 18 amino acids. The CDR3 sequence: CATSDPTRLAGEGNEQFF. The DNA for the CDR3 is TGTGCCACCAGTGACCCGACCCGACTAGCGGGAGAAGGCAATGAGCAGTTCTTC.

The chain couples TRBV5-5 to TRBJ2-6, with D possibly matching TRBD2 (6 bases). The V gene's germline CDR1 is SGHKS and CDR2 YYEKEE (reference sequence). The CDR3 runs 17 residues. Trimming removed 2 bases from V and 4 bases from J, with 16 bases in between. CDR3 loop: CASSFASAEQGANVLTF. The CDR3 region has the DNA TGTGCCAGCAGCTTTGCTAGCGCTGAGCAAGGGGCCAACGTCCTGACTTTC.

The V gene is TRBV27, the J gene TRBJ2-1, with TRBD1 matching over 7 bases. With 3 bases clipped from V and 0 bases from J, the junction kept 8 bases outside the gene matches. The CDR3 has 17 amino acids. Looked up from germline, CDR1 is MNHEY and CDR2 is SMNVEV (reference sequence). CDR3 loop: CASSLAGGPVSYNEQFF. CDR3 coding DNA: TGTGCCAGCAGTTTGGCAGGGGGTCCGGTCTCCTACAATGAGCAGTTCTTC.

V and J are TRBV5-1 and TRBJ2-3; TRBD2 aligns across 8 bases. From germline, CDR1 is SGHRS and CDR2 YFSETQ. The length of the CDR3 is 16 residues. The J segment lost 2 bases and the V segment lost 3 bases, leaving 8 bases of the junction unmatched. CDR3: CASSSGLVGTTDTQYF. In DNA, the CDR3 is TGCGCCAGCAGCTCGGGACTAGTTGGGACCACAGATACGCAGTATTTT.

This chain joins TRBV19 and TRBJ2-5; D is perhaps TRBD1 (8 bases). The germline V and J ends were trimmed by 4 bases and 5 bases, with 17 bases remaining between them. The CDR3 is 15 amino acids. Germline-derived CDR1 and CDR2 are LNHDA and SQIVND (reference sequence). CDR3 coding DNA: TGTGCCAGTAGTAACCGGACAGGGCGGGAGGAGACCCAGTACTTC. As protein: CASSNRTGREETQYF.

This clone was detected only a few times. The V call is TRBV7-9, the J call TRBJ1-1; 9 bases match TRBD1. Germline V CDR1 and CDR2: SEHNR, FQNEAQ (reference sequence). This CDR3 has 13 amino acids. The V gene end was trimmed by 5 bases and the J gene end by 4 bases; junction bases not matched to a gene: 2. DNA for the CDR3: TGTGCCAGCAGCACAGGGGGCATCACTGAAGCTTTCTTT. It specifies CASSTGGITEAFF.

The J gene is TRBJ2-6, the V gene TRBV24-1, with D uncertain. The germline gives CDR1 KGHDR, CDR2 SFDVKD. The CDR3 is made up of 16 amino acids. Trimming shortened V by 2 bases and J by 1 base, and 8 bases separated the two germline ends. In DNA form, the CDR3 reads TGTGCCACCAGTGATTCTATTCATTCTGGGGCCAACGTCCTGACTTTC. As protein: CATSDSIHSGANVLTF.

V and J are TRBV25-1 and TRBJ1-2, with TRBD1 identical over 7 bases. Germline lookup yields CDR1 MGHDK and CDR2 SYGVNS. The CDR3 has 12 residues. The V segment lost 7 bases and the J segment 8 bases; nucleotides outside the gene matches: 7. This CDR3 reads CASMNRGSGYTF. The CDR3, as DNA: TGTGCCAGCATGAACAGGGGCAGCGGCTACACCTTC.

The CDR3 region is CSVEGLAASSYNEQFF. DNA of the CDR3: TGCAGCGTTGAAGGACTTGCGGCTAGCTCCTACAATGAGCAGTTCTTC. The chain has TRBV29-1 and TRBJ2-1; D is uncertain. With 1 base removed from V and 0 bases from J, the gap between germline ends came to 13 bases. The CDR3 has 16 amino acids. Germline CDR1 is SQVTM and CDR2 is ANQGSEA.

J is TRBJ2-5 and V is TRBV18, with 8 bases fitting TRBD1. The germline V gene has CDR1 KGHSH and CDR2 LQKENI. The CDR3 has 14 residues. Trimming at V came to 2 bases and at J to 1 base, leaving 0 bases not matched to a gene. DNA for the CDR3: TGTGCCAGCTCACCAACAGGGGGCCAAGAGACCCAGTACTTC. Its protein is CASSPTGGQETQYF. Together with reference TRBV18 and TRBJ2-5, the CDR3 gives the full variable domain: NAGVMQNPRHLVRRRGQEARLRCSPMKGHSHVYWYRQLPEEGLKFMVYLQKENIIDESGMPKERFSAEFPKEGPSILRIQQVVRGDSAAYFCASSPTGGQETQYFGPGTRLLVL.

The CDR3 protein is CASSYDRTNTEAFF. The CDR3 DNA follows: TGTGCCAGCAGTTACGACAGGACCAACACTGAAGCTTTCTTT. The gene calls are TRBV6-6 and TRBJ1-1, with D tentatively TRBD1 (6 bases). The CDR3 has 14 amino acids. Germline CDR1 reads MNHNY; CDR2 reads SVGAGI (reference sequence). V was trimmed by 2 bases and J by 2 bases, leaving 9 bases between them.

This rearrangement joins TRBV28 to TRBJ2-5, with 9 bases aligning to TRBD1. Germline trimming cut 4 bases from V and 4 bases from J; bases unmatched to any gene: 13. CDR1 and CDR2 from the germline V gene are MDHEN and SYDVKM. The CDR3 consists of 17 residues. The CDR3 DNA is TGTGCCAGCAGTTCCCTCGGGACAGGGCAAAGTGGAGAGACCCAGTACTTC. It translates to CASSSLGTGQSGETQYF.

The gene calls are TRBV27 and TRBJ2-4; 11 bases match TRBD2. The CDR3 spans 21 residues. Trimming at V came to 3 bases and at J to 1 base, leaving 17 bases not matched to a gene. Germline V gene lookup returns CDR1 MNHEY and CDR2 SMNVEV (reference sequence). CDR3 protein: CASSLAGPGLADPLAKNIQYF. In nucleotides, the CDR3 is TGTGCCAGCAGTTTGGCCGGTCCGGGACTAGCGGATCCCTTGGCCAAAAACATTCAGTACTTC.

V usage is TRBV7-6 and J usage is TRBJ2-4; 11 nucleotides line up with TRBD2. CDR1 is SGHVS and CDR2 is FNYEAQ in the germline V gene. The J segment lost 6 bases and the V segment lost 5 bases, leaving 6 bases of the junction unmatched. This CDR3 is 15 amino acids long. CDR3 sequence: CASSATGTSGNIQYF. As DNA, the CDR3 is TGTGCCAGCAGCGCAACCGGGACTAGCGGAAACATTCAGTACTTC.

The CDR3 loop is CASSLIPQGVADTQYF. In nucleotides, the CDR3 is TGTGCCAGCAGCTTAATCCCGCAGGGGGTGGCAGATACGCAGTATTTT. The J gene is TRBJ2-3, the V gene TRBV13, with TRBD1 matching over 7 bases. The germline CDR1 and CDR2 sequences are PRHDT and FYEKMQ (reference sequence). The CDR3 is made up of 16 amino acids. V lost 2 bases, J lost 4 bases, and 9 bases stayed unmatched.

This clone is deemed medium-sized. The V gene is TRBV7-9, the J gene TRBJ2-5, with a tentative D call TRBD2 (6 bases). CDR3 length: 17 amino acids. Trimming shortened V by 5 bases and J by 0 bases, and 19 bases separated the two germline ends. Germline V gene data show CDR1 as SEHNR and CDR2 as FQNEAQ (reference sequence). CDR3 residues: CASSTVPGREYQETQYF. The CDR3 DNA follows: TGTGCCAGCAGCACCGTCCCGGGACGGGAGTACCAAGAGACCCAGTACTTC.

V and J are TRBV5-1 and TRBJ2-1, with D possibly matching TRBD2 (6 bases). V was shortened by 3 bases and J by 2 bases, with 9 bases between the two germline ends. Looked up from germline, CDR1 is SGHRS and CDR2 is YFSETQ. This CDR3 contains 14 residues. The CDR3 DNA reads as TGCGCCAGCAGCTATGGGGGGACCTACAATGAGCAGTTCTTC. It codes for CASSYGGTYNEQFF.

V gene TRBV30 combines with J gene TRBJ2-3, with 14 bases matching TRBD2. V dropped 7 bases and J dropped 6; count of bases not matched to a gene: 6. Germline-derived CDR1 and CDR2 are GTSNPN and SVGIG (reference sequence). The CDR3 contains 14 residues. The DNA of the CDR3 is TGTGCCTCCGGACTAGCGGGAGGTAGGGATACGCAGTATTTT. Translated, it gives CASGLAGGRDTQYF.

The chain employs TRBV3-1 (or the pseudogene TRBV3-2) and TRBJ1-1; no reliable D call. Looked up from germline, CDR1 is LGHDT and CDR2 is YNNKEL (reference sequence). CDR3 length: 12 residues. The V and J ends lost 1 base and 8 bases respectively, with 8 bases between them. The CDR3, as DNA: TGTGCCAGCAGCCAAGTCACTCAAGAAGCTTTCTTT. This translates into CASSQVTQEAFF.

This chain's CDR3 is CASSLGGSSYNEQFF. DNA for the CDR3: TGCGCCAGCAGCTTGGGAGGCAGCTCCTACAATGAGCAGTTCTTC. The genes are TRBV5-1 and TRBJ2-1; D remains ambiguous. The CDR3 spans 15 residues. V lost 0 bases and J 0 bases, leaving 7 bases between the germline ends. Germline values: CDR1 SGHRS, CDR2 YFSETQ.